The T cell receptor beta chain under discussion was sequenced for a study of T cells in Graves' hyperthyroidism and ophthalmopathy. At least ten counts were recorded for this clonotype. The antigen is undetermined. Study outcomes and limitations: It was a median about 6.5 months before onset that the model predicted ophthalmopathy. Within blood appeared most thyroid clonotypes that had expanded above 0.001.

Per the germline V gene, CDR1 is MNHNY and CDR2 is SVGAGI (reference sequence). Trimming removed 0 bases from V and 8 bases from J, with 13 bases in between. The CDR3 is made up of 15 amino acids. From roughly 9.2 ml of fresh peripheral blood, PBMCs were isolated. RNA transcripts yielded amplified TCR beta CDR3 regions. An initial round of RT-PCR targeting the TCR CDR3 relied on the HTBI primer set. Each CDR3 protein is one row after TCRdb ran MiXCR on the multiplex PCR reads. Of around 99,000 distinct CDR3 sequences detected, around a sixth appear once; the ten largest clones hold around 44%. Sample: blood. The TCR sequence derives from a woman aged 50 to 60 with Graves' hyperthyroidism. The chain links TRBV6-6 to TRBJ1-4, with D possibly matching TRBD1 (5 bases). CDR3 nucleotide sequence: TGTGCCAGCAGTTACTCCGGGGGGTCTGTGGAAAAACTGTTTTTT. Translating gives CASSYSGGSVEKLFF.